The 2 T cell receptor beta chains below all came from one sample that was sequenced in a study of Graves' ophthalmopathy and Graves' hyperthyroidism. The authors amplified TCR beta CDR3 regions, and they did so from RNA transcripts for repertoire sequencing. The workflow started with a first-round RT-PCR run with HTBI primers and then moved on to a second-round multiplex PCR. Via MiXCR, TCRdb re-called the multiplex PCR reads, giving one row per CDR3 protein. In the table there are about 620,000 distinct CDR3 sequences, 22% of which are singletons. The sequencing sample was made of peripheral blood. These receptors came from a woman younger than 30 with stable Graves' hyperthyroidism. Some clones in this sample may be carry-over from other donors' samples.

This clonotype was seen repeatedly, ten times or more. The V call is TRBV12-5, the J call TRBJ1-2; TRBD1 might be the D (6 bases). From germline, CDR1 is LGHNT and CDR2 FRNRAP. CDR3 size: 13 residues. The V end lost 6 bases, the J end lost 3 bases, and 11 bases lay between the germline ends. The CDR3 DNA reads TGTGCTAGTGGCCCCGGACAGCACTATGGCTACACCTTC. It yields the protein CASGPGQHYGYTF. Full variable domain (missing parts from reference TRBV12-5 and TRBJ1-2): DARVTQTPRHKVTEMGQEVTMRCQPILGHNTVFWYRQTMMQGLELLAYFRNRAPLDDSGMPKDRFSAEMPDATLATLKIQPSEPRDSAVYFCASGPGQHYGYTFGSGTRLTVV.

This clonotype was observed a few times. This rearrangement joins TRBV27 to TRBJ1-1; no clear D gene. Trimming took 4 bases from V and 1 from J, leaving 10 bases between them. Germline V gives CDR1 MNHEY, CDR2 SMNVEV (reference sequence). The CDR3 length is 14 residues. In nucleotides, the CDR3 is TGTGCCAGCAGTTCCCTTGTAGGGAACACTGAAGCTTTCTTT. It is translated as CASSSLVGNTEAFF.